This TCR beta chain is drawn from a study of control samples from healthy donors and cancer patients. Profiling relied on immunoSEQ multiplex PCR, and the TCRdb table lists in-frame clones only, not all of them. The sample lists fewer than 200,000 clones, 85% to 95% occurring once. The CDR3 length is 12 residues. Germline CDR1 LGHNA, CDR2 YNFKEQ. Trimming took 7 bases from V and 7 from J, leaving 13 bases between them. Sequencing was performed on blood. This sequence originates from a man aged 30-40 years in good health. This chain links TRBV4-2 with TRBJ1-1, with D unclear. CDR3 sequence: CASTHPGSEAFF. For the CDR3, the DNA is TGTGCCAGCACCCACCCCGGGAGTGAAGCTTTCTTT.